This T cell receptor beta chain was sequenced in a study of shared clonotypes between healthy human individuals. This CDR3 is 15 amino acids long. Germline V gene lookup returns CDR1 MDHEN and CDR2 SYDVKM. The V gene lost 4 bases and the J gene lost 2 bases, with 11 bases spanning the gap. This table comes from immunoSEQ multiplex PCR, and its TCRdb copy is limited to in-frame clones, with some not included. The data show under 300,000 clones, 65% seen once. Sequencing used memory CD4+ T cells sorted from blood. The subset is: CD45RA-negative fraction. The receptor was derived from a man between 25 and 39 years old in good health. The J gene is TRBJ2-2, the V gene TRBV28; D is perhaps TRBD1 (5 bases). DNA for the CDR3: TGTGCCAGCAGTTCAGGGTTCTCAAACACCGGGGAGCTGTTTTTT. This gives the protein CASSSGFSNTGELFF.